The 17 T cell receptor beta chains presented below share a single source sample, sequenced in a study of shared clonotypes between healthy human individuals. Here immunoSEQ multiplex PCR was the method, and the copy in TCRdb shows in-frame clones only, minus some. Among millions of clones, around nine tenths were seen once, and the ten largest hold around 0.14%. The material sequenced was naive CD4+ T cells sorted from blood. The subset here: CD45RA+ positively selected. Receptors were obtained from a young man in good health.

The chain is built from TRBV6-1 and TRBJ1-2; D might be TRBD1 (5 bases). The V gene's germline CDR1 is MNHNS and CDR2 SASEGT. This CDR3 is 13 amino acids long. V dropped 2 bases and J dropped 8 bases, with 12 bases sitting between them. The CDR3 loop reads CASSELGGWGYTF. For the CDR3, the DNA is TGTGCCAGCAGTGAATTGGGGGGATGGGGCTACACCTTC.

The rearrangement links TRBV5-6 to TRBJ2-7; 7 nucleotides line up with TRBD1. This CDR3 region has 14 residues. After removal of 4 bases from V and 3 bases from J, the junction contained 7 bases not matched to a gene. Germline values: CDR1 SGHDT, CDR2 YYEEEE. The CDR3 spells CASSTRTGYYEQYF. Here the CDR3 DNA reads TGTGCCAGCAGCACCCGGACAGGTTACTACGAGCAGTACTTC.

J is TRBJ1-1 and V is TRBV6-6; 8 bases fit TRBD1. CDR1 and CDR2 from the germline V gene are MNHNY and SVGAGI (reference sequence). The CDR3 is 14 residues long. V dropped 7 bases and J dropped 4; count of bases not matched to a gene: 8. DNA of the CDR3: TGTGCCAGCAACCCGCAGGGGGCAGGCACTGAAGCTTTCTTT. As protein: CASNPQGAGTEAFF.

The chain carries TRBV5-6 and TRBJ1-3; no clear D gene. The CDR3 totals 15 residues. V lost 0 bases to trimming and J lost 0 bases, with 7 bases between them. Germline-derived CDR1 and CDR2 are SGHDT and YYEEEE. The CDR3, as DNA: TGTGCCAGCAGCTTGGACAGTAACTCTGGAAACACCATATATTTT. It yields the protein CASSLDSNSGNTIYF.

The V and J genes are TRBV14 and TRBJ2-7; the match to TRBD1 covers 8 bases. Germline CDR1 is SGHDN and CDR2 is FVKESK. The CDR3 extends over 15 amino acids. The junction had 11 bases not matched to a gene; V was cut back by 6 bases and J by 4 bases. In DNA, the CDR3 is TGTGCCAGCAGTTACAGGACAGGGTGGGAGTACGAGCAGTACTTC. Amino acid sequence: CASSYRTGWEYEQYF.

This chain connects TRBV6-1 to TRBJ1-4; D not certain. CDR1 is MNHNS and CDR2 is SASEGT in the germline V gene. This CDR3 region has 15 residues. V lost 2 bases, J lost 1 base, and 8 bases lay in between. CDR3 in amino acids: CASSELRVTNEKLFF. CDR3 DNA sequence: TGTGCCAGCAGTGAATTGAGAGTAACTAATGAAAAACTGTTTTTT.

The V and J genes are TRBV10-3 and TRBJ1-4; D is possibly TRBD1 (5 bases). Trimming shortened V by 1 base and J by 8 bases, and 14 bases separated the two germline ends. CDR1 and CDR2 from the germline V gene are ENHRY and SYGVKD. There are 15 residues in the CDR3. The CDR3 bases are TGTGCCATCAGTGAGTGGAGGGGAGGAGGAGAAAAACTGTTTTTT. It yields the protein CAISEWRGGGEKLFF.

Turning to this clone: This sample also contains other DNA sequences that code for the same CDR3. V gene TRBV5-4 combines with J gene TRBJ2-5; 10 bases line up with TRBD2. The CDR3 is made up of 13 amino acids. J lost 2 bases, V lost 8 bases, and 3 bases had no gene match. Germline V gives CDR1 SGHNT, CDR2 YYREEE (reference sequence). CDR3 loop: CASSSGGQETQYF. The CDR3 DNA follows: TGTGCCAGTTCTAGCGGGGGTCAAGAGACCCAGTACTTC.

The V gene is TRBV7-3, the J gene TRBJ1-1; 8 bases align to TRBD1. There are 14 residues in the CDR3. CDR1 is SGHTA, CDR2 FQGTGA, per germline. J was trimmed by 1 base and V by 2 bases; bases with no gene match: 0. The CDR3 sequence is CASSLDRGNTEAFF. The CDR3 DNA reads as TGTGCCAGCAGCTTAGACAGGGGGAACACTGAAGCTTTCTTT.

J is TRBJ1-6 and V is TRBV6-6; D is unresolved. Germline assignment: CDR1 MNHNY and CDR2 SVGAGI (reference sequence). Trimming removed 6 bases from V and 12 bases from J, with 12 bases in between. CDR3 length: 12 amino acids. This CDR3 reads CASRASKGPLHF. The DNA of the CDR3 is TGTGCCAGCAGGGCCTCTAAGGGACCCCTCCACTTT.

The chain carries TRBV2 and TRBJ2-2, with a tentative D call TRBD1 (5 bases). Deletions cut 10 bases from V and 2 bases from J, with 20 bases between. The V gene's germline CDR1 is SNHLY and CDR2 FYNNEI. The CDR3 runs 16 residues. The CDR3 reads CATKRQGQGNTGELFF. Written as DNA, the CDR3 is TGTGCCACCAAGAGGCAGGGCCAAGGTAACACCGGGGAGCTGTTTTTT.

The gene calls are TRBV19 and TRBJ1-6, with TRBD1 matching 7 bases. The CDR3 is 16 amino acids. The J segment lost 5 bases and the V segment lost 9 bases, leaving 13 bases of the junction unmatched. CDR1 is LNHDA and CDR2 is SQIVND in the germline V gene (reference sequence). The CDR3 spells CASAPSGTVDNSPLHF. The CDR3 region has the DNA TGTGCCAGCGCGCCGAGTGGGACAGTCGATAATTCACCCCTCCACTTT.

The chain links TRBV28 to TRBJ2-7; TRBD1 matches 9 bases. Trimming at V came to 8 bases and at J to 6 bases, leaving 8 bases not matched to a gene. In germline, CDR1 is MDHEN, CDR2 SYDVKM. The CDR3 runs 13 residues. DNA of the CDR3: TGTGCCAGCGCCGGGACAGGGTTCGGCGAGCAGTACTTC. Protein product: CASAGTGFGEQYF.

CDR3: CASRPDRASPLTPHPSHEQYF. The CDR3 bases are TGCGCCAGCAGACCGGACAGGGCCTCACCTCTCACACCCCACCCGAGCCACGAGCAGTACTTC. The chain links TRBV23-1 to TRBJ2-7; 8 positions match TRBD1. TRBV23-1 is marked as an open reading frame, function uncertain. V trimming: 6 bases; J trimming: 5 bases; junction bases outside the gene matches: 30. CDR3 length equals 21 residues.

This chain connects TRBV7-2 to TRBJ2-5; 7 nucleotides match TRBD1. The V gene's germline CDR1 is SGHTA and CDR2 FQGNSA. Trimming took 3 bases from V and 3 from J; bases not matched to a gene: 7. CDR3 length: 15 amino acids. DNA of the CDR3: TGTGCCAGCAGCTTGAGAAACAGGGGAGAAGAGACCCAGTACTTC. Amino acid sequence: CASSLRNRGEETQYF.

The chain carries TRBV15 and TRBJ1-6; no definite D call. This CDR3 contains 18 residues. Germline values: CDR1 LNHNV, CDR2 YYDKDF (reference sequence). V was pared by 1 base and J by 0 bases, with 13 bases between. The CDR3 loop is CATSRVYSKRSYNSPLHF. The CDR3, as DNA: TGTGCCACCAGCAGAGTTTACAGTAAGCGCTCCTATAATTCACCCCTCCACTTT.

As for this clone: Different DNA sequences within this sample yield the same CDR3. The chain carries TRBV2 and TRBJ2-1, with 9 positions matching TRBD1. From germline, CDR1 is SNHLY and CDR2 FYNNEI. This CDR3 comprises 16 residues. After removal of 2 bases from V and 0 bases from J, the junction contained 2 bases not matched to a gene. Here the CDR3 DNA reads TGTGCCAGCAGTGAAAGGGGACAGGGCTCCTACAATGAGCAGTTCTTC. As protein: CASSERGQGSYNEQFF.